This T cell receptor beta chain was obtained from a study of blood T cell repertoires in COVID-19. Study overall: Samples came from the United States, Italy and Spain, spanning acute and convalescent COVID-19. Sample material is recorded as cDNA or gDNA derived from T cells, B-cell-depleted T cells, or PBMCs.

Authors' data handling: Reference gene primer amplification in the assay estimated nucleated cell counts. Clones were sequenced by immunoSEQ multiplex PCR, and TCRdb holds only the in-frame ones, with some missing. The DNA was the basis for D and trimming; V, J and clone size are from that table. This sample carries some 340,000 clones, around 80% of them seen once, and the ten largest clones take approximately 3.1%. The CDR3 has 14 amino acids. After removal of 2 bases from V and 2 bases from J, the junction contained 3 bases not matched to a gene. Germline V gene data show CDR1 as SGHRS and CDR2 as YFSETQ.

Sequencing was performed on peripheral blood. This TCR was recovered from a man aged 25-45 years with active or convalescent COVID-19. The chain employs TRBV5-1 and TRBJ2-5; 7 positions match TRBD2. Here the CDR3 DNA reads TGCGCCAGCAGCTTACCTAGCGGACAAGAGACCCAGTACTTC. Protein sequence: CASSLPSGQETQYF.